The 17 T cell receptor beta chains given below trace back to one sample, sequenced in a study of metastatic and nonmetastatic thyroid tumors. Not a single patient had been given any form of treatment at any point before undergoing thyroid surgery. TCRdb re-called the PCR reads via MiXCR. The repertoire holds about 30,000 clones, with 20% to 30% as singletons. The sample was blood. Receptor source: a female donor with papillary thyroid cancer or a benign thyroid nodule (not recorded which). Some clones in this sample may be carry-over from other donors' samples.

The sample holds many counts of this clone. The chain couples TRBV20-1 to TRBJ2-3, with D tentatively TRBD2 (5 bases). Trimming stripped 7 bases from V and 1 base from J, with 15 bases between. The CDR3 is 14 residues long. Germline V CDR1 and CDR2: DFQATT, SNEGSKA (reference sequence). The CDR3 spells CSDRGSSRTDTQYF. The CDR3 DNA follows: TGCAGTGACCGGGGAAGTTCTCGCACAGATACGCAGTATTTT.

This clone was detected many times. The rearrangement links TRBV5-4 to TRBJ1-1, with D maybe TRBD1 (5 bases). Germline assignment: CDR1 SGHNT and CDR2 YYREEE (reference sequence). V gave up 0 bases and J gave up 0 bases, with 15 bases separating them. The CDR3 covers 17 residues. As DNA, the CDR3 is TGTGCCAGCAGCTTGGAGGATGGCGGGGCGATGAACACTGAAGCTTTCTTT. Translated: CASSLEDGGAMNTEAFF.

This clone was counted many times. In nucleotides, the CDR3 is TGCAGCGTTGGCCGACAGGGTGGATTGAACACTGAAGCTTTCTTT. Translated, it gives CSVGRQGGLNTEAFF. J is TRBJ1-1 and V is TRBV29-1; 7 bases agree with TRBD1. Germline V CDR1 and CDR2: SQVTM, ANQGSEA. The CDR3 has 15 residues. V gave up 4 bases and J gave up 0 bases; unmatched junction bases: 8.

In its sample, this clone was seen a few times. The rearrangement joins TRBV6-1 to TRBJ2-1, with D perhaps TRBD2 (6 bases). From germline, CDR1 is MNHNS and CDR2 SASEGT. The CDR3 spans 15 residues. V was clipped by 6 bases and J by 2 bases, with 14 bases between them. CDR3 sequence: CASSSSVTTYNEQFF. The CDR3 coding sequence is TGTGCCAGCAGCTCTAGCGTTACCACCTACAATGAGCAGTTCTTC.

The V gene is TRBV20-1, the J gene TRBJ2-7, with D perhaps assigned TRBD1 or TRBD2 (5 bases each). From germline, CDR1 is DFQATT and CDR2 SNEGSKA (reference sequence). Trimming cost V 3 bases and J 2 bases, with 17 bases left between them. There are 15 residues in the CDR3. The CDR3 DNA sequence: TGCAGTGCTAGGGTGCCGGGACGCGGTCCCTACGAGCAGTACTTC. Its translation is CSARVPGRGPYEQYF.

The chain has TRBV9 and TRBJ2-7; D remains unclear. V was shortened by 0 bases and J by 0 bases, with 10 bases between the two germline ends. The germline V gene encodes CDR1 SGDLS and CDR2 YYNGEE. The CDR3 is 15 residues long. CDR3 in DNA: TGTGCCAGCAGCGTAGAGCCGACTGCCTCCTACGAGCAGTACTTC. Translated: CASSVEPTASYEQYF.

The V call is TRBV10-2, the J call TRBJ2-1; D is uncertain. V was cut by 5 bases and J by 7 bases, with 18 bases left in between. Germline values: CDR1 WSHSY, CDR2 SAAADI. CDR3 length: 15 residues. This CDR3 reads CASSPTIVRINEQFF. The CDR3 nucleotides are TGCGCCAGCAGTCCAACTATCGTGAGGATAAATGAGCAGTTCTTC.

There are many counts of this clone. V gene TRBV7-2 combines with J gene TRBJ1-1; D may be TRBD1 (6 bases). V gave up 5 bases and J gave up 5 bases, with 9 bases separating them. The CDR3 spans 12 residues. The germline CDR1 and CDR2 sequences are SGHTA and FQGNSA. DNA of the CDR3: TGTGCCAGCAGCCCAACAGGGACTGAAGCTTTCTTT. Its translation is CASSPTGTEAFF.

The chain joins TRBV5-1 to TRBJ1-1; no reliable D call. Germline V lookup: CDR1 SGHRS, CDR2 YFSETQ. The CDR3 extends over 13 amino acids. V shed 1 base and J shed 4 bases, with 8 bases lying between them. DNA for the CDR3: TGCGCCAGCAGCTTGCGGGAGGGCACTGAAGCTTTCTTT. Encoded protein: CASSLREGTEAFF.

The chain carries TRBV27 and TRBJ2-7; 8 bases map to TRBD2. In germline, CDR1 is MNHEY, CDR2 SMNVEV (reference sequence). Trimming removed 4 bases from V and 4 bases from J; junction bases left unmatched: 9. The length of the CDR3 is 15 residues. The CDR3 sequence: CASSYAGGPRYEQYF. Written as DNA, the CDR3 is TGTGCCAGCAGTTACGCGGGGGGCCCAAGGTACGAGCAGTACTTC.

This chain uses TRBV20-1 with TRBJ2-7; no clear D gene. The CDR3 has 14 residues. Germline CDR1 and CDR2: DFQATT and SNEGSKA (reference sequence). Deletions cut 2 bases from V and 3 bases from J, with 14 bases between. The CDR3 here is CSARIDLPGYEQYF. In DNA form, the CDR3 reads TGCAGTGCTAGAATCGACCTCCCGGGCTACGAGCAGTACTTC.

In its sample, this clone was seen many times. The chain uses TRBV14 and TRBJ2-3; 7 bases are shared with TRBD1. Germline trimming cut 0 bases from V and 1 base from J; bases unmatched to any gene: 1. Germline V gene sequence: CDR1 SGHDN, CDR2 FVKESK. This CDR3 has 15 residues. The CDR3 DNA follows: TGTGCCAGCAGCCAAGAAGGACAGGGCACAGATACGCAGTATTTT. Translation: CASSQEGQGTDTQYF.

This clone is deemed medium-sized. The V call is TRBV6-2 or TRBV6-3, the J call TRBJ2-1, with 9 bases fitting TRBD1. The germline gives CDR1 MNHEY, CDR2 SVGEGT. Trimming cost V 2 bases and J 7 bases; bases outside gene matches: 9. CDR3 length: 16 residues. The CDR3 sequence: CASSYIGTGLGNEQFF. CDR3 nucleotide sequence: TGTGCCAGCAGTTACATCGGGACAGGGTTAGGGAATGAGCAGTTCTTC.

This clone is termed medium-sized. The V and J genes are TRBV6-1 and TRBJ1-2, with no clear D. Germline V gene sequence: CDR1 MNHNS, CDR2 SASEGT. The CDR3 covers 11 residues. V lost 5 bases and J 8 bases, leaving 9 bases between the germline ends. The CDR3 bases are TGTGCCAGCAGTTCAGGAGGGGGCTACACCTTC. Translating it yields CASSSGGGYTF.

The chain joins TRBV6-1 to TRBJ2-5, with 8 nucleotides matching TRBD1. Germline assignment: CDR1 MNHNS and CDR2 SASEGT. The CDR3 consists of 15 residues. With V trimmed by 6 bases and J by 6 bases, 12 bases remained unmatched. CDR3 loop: CASSYGSGQAKTQYF. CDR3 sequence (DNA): TGTGCCAGCAGCTACGGGTCGGGACAGGCAAAGACCCAGTACTTC.

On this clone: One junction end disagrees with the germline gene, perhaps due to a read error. The CDR3 reads CASSPSDPSNEQYF. Written as DNA, the CDR3 is TGTGCCAGCAGTCCAAGCGATCCCTCCAACGAGCAGTACTTC. The chain couples TRBV27 to TRBJ2-7; D ambiguous. Germline V gene sequence: CDR1 MNHEY, CDR2 SMNVEV (reference sequence). The CDR3 has 14 amino acids.

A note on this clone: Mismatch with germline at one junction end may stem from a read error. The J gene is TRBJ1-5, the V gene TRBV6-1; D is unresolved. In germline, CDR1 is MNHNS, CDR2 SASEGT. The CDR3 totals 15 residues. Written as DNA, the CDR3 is TGTGCCAGCAGTGAGGGCCCTCCTCGTTGTCAGCCCCATCATTTT. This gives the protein CASSEGPPRCQPHHF.